This paragraph reports one TCR beta chain. Its antigen is still unknown. Base-call qualities are not available, and no considerably larger clone is one nucleotide away. Its CDR3 holds 16 amino acids, cysteine through phenylalanine. The kept DNA is CDR3 alone, 48 bases in frame from the first base. CDR1 and CDR2 were assigned from the germline V gene (reference sequence) as WNHNN and SYGVQD. Germline trimming: 5 bases from V, 3 bases from J; junction bases outside gene matches: 8. The source of the sample is a study of blood T cell repertoires in COVID-19 (dated by TCRdb to about 2020). A note on the overall study: Collaborator samples came from the United States, Italy and Spain and covered acute and convalescent phases of COVID-19. The repertoires were made available in a free public database intended to serve as a resource for research on the immune response to SARS-CoV-2. The material from the prospective study consisted of cDNA or gDNA derived from T cells, B-cell-depleted T cells, or PBMCs. The samples were drawn from the first 160 participants of the ongoing ImmuneRACE study and from under 1,500 subjects provided by 6 global collaborators. Deeply sampled blood TCRbeta repertoires from subjects exposed to, actively infected with, or recovered from COVID-19 were included in the dataset. HLA class I and class II types, where available, came from metadata supplied by the sample provider rather than from assay-based typing. The sample metadata nearly always contained a de-identified subject ID, COVID-19 status, age in years and sex. General study outcomes and caveats: How much clinical and demographic metadata was included differed by source and by participant, and the metadata was provided uncurated.

TCRbeta CDR3 regions were amplified from genomic DNA using the immunoSEQ Assay, a bias-controlled multiplex PCR. Regarding the original processing steps: Within the assay, amplification of reference gene primers was used to estimate how many nucleated cells each sample contained. Sequence reads were collapsed and filtered to measure the absolute abundance of every unique TCRbeta CDR3 rearrangement. For each sample, productive Simpson clonality was calculated as the square root of Simpson's diversity index across productive rearrangements. TCRdb obtained this table from immuneACCESS and retained in-frame rearrangements with V and J assigned. These tables miss some clones; where compared with another copy, unresolved V genes account for less than half of the shortfall, and the remainder is unexplained. V, J and clone size are those of that table, while D and trimming were read from the DNA. This sample holds 150,000 to 200,000 clones; roughly 88% were observed only once. The ten most abundant clones make up roughly 9.8% of the sample.

Collaborating institutions collected whole blood in K2EDTA tubes following their own protocols. For TCRbeta analysis, collaborators shipped samples in one of three forms: frozen whole blood, isolated PBMCs, or DNA extracted from either of those sample types. This receptor was identified in a woman older than 75 with acute or convalescent COVID-19. Sequences were obtained from peripheral blood. Recombination joined TRBV10-1 with TRBJ2-1; the junction holds 9 bases that match TRBD1. The nucleotide sequence is TGCGCCAGCAGTCCTACGGGACAGGGCAGCTACAATGAGCAGTTCTTC. This encodes CASSPTGQGSYNEQFF.